Each of the 14 T cell receptor beta chains below was sequenced from the same sample in a study of blood T cell repertoires in COVID-19. Profiled with immunoSEQ multiplex PCR; TCRdb holds only in-frame clones, not every one. The sample has 150,000 to 200,000 clones, around four fifths seen once. Sequenced: peripheral blood. Receptor source: a man aged 60-69 years with COVID-19, enrolled during active disease.

The CDR3 coding sequence is TGTGCCAGCAGCCTAGGGGGCGGCACGAACACCGGGGAGCTGTTTTTT. This codes for CASSLGGGTNTGELFF. The V gene is TRBV27, the J gene TRBJ2-2, with TRBD1 identical over 7 bases. The J segment lost 0 bases and the V segment lost 6 bases, leaving 7 bases of the junction unmatched. Germline CDR1 is MNHEY and CDR2 is SMNVEV (reference sequence). The CDR3 totals 16 residues.

This clone was counted only a few times. The same CDR3 arises from other DNA sequences in this sample as well. The chain carries TRBV3-1 (or the pseudogene TRBV3-2) and TRBJ1-4; 7 positions match TRBD1. This CDR3 spans 16 amino acids. From germline, CDR1 is LGHDT and CDR2 YNNKEL (reference sequence). V shed 4 bases, J shed 3 bases, and the junction held 8 bases outside the gene matches. The CDR3 protein is CASSPFRTGSNEKLFF. The CDR3 region has the DNA TGTGCCAGCAGCCCGTTCCGGACAGGATCTAATGAAAAACTGTTTTTT.

The genes are TRBV16 and TRBJ1-4; maybe TRBD1 (5 bases). CDR1 and CDR2 (germline): KGHSY, FQNENV. V dropped 2 bases and J dropped 5 bases, with 12 bases sitting between them. There are 15 residues in the CDR3. The CDR3 spells CASSQDSNSNEKLFF. The CDR3 DNA follows: TGTGCCAGCAGCCAAGACAGTAACTCAAATGAAAAACTGTTTTTT.

This clone was observed a handful of times. The V call is TRBV12-3 or TRBV12-4, the J call TRBJ1-1; TRBD1 matches at 9 bases. The ends lost 6 bases at V and 8 bases at J; junction bases unmatched: 1. The CDR3 sequence is 11 residues long. CDR3 in amino acids: CASRDRGEAFF. In nucleotides, the CDR3 is TGTGCCAGCAGGGACAGGGGCGAAGCTTTCTTT.

This CDR3 reads CASRDITEAFF. As DNA, the CDR3 is TGTGCCAGCAGGGACATAACTGAAGCTTTCTTT. The chain links TRBV6-5 to TRBJ1-1; maybe TRBD1 (5 bases). The length of the CDR3 is 11 residues. Germline CDR1 is MNHEY and CDR2 is SVGAGI. Trimming removed 6 bases from V and 5 bases from J, with 7 bases in between.

This clone showed up just once. The rearrangement joins TRBV6-1 to TRBJ1-3; D unclear. Germline V gives CDR1 MNHNS, CDR2 SASEGT. Trimming removed 1 base at V and 4 bases at J, with 11 bases between. The CDR3 has 15 amino acids. The CDR3 DNA is TGTGCCAGCAGTGAAGGAGGAGCTTTCGGAAACACCATATATTTT. Translation gives CASSEGGAFGNTIYF.

The chain combines TRBV7-9 with TRBJ1-2; unclear D gene. CDR3 length: 12 amino acids. V was shortened by 4 bases and J by 8 bases, with 11 bases between the two germline ends. The germline CDR1 and CDR2 sequences are SEHNR and FQNEAQ (reference sequence). CDR3 protein: CASSYPAGGYTF. The CDR3, as DNA: TGTGCCAGCAGCTACCCCGCGGGAGGCTACACCTTC.

The genes are TRBV28 and TRBJ1-2, with TRBD1 matching 7 bases. Looked up from germline, CDR1 is MDHEN and CDR2 is SYDVKM. V lost 7 bases and J lost 6; bases outside the gene matches: 8. CDR3 length: 13 amino acids. In DNA, the CDR3 is TGTGCCAGCATGATACAGGACAGGAATGGCTACACCTTC. This codes for CASMIQDRNGYTF.

CDR3 region: CAWSVGGGLYEQYF. The CDR3 region has the DNA TGTGCCTGGAGTGTGGGGGGGGGCCTCTACGAGCAGTACTTC. The chain uses TRBV30 and TRBJ2-7, with D possibly TRBD2 on 7 matching bases. This CDR3 has 14 residues. CDR1 and CDR2 from the germline V gene are GTSNPN and SVGIG (reference sequence). Trimming stripped 0 bases from V and 3 bases from J, with 12 bases between.

There are many counts of this clone. The chain couples TRBV4-1 to TRBJ2-7; possible D gene TRBD1, 5 bases. CDR1 and CDR2 (germline): MGHRA, YSYEKL. The CDR3 runs 14 residues. V was cut by 3 bases and J by 0 bases, with 9 bases left in between. This CDR3 reads CASSQQDTSYEQYF. The CDR3 nucleotides read TGCGCCAGCAGCCAGCAGGACACCTCCTACGAGCAGTACTTC.

This chain joins TRBV5-8 and TRBJ1-2, with D tentatively TRBD1 (6 bases). Trimming took off 0 bases at V and 7 bases at J, with 10 bases between the two ends. Germline CDR1 SGHTS, CDR2 YDEGEE. This CDR3 spans 13 amino acids. The CDR3 is CASSLAGAAGYTF. The CDR3 DNA reads TGTGCCAGCAGCTTGGCAGGGGCGGCTGGCTACACCTTC.

The rearrangement uses TRBV5-1 and TRBJ1-2; 7 bases align to TRBD1. This CDR3 is built from 12 residues. V lost 3 bases, J lost 7 bases, and 3 bases stayed unmatched. CDR1 SGHRS and CDR2 YFSETQ come from the germline V gene. CDR3 coding DNA: TGCGCCAGCAGCTGGACAGGCAGTGGCTACACCTTC. Translation gives CASSWTGSGYTF. The variable domain in full, completed from reference TRBV5-1 and TRBJ1-2, reads KAGVTQTPRYLIKTRGQQVTLSCSPISGHRSVSWYQQTPGQGLQFLFEYFSETQRNKGNFPGRFSGRQFSNSRSEMNVSTLELGDSALYLCASSWTGSGYTFGSGTRLTVV.

The V call is TRBV5-6, the J call TRBJ2-2; D perhaps matches TRBD2 (6 bases). V was trimmed by 2 bases and J by 7 bases, leaving 18 bases between them. This CDR3 comprises 16 residues. From germline, CDR1 is SGHDT and CDR2 YYEEEE. The CDR3 DNA reads as TGTGCCAGCAGCTTTCCCCCGGGTAGCGGAGGCGGGGAGCTGTTTTTT. As protein: CASSFPPGSGGGELFF.

This chain links TRBV27 with TRBJ2-7, with 10 nucleotides matching TRBD1. From germline, CDR1 is MNHEY and CDR2 SMNVEV (reference sequence). CDR3 length equals 15 residues. Unmatched junction bases numbered 5, after V lost 6 bases and J lost 0 bases. The CDR3 region has the DNA TGTGCCAGCAGGTTGGGACAGGGGCCCTCCTACGAGCAGTACTTC. It translates to CASRLGQGPSYEQYF.